The entry below gives a single TCR beta chain sequence along with its context. The antigen is unknown. The repertoire was sequenced with immunoSEQ multiplex PCR; TCRdb's copy has only in-frame clones and lacks some. The sample holds 35,000 to 45,000 clones, about nine tenths seen once. The data were obtained in a study of OX40 agonist ivuxolimab in advanced cancers. Study results and caveats: No antigen was identified for the clonally expanded peripheral T cells.

V was cut by 1 base and J by 3 bases, with 4 bases left in between. Germline lookup yields CDR1 SGHTS and CDR2 YDEGEE. The CDR3 is 13 amino acids. This specimen was CD4+ or CD8+ T cells sorted from blood, taken in a trial of the OX40 agonist ivuxolimab. The clonotype was recovered from an adult with an advanced solid tumor such as melanoma, head and neck, liver or kidney cancer. The J gene is TRBJ2-2, the V gene TRBV5-8, with D unresolved. The CDR3 reads CASSLRHTGELFF. In nucleotides, the CDR3 is TGTGCCAGCAGCTTGAGACACACCGGGGAGCTGTTTTTT.